This T cell receptor (beta chain) was documented in a study of response to subunit inactivated influenza vaccine. V dropped 0 bases and J dropped 7 bases, with 10 bases sitting between them. CDR3 length: 14 residues. In germline, CDR1 is MNHEY, CDR2 SVGEGT. This clonotype was counted only a few times. Its antigen remains unknown. General study points: With each seasonal influenza vaccination, the authors suggested, few new T cells are recruited.

TCRdb independently ran MiXCR on the RT-PCR reads; one entry per CDR3 protein. The profile shows roughly 500,000 distinct CDR3 sequences, approximately 15% of them singletons. The V and J genes are TRBV6-2 or TRBV6-3 and TRBJ1-5; D remains unclear. The sample consisted of CD4+ T cells sorted from PBMCs, taken around 2 years after vaccination. This receptor was taken from a man between 45 and 75 years old who received an inactivated influenza vaccine. CDR3 amino acids: CASSYSGSHQPQHF. The DNA of the CDR3 is TGTGCCAGCAGTTACTCGGGCTCCCACCAGCCCCAGCATTTT.